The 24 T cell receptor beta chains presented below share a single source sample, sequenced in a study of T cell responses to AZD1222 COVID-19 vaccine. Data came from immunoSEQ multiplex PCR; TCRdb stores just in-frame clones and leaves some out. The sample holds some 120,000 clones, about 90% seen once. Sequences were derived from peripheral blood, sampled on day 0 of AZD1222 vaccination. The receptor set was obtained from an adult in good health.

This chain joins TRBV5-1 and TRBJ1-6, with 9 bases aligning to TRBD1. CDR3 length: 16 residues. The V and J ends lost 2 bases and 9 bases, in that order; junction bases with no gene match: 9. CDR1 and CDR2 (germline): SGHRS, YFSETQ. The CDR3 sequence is CASSFTNTGGSSPLHF. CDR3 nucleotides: TGCGCCAGCAGCTTTACAAACACAGGGGGCAGTTCACCCCTCCACTTT.

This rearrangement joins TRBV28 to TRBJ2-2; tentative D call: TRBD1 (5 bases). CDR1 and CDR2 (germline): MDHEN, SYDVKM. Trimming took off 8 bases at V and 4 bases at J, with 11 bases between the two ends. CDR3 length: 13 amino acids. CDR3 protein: CASGRQTTGELFF. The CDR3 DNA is TGTGCCAGCGGGCGACAGACCACCGGGGAGCTGTTTTTT.

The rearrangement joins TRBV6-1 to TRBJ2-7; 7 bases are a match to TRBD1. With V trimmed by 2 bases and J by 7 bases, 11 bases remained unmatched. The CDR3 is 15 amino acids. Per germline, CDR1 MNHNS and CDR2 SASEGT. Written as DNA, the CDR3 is TGTGCCAGCAGTGAATCCCAGGGGGAGTACGGAGAGCAGTACTTC. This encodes CASSESQGEYGEQYF.

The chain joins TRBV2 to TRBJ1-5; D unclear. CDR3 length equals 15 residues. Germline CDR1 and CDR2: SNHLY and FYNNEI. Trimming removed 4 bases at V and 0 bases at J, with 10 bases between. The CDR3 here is CASSASGYSNQPQHF. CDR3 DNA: TGTGCCAGCAGTGCTAGTGGGTATAGCAATCAGCCCCAGCATTTT. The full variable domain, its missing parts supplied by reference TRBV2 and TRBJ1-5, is EPEVTQTPSHQVTQMGQEVILRCVPISNHLYFYWYRQILGQKVEFLVSFYNNEISEKSEIFDDQFSVERPDGSNFTLKIRSTKLEDSAMYFCASSASGYSNQPQHFGDGTRLSIL.

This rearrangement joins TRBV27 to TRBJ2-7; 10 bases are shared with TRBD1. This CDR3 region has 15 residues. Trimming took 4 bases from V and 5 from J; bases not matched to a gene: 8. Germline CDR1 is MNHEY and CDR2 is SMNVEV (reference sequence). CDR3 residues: CASSSLGTGEDEQYF. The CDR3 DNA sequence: TGTGCCAGCAGTTCCCTAGGGACAGGGGAGGACGAGCAGTACTTC.

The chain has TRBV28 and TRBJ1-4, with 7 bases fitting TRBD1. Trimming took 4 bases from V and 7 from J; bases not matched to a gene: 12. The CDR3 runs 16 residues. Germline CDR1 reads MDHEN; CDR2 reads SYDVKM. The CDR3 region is CASSSAQDRAGEKLFF. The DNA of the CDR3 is TGTGCCAGCAGTTCTGCCCAAGACAGGGCCGGTGAAAAACTGTTTTTT.

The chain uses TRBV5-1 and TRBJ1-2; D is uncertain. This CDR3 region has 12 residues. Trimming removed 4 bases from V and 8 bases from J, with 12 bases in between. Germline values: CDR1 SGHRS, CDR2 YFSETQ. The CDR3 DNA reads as TGCGCCAGCAGCCCGGAGTTTGGCGGCTACACCTTC. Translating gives CASSPEFGGYTF.

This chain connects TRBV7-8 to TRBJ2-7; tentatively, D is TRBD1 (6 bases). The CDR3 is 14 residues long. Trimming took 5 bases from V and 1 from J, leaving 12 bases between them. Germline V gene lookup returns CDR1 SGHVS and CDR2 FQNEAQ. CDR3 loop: CASSPTGISYEQYF. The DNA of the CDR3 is TGTGCCAGCAGCCCTACAGGGATTTCCTACGAGCAGTACTTC.

The CDR3 sequence: CASSLPTKDEQYF. The CDR3 DNA reads TGTGCCAGCTCACTGCCGACGAAGGACGAGCAGTACTTC. The chain joins TRBV18 to TRBJ2-7; D not certain. V lost 4 bases and J lost 5, with 12 bases in between. The CDR3 totals 13 residues. The V gene's germline CDR1 is KGHSH and CDR2 LQKENI.

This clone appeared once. DNA for the CDR3: TGTGCCAGCACCCCGTCTGGGAGGGAAAAACTGTTTTTT. This gives the protein CASTPSGREKLFF. V gene TRBV6-5 combines with J gene TRBJ1-4; D remains ambiguous. Trimming took 7 bases from V and 8 from J, leaving 14 bases between them. Per the germline V gene, CDR1 is MNHEY and CDR2 is SVGAGI. This CDR3 region has 13 residues.

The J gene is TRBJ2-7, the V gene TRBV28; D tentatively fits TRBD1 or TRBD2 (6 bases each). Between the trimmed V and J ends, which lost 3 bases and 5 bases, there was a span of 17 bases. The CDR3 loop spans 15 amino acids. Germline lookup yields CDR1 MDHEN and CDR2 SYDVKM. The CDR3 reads CASSFVMGGANEQYF. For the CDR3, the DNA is TGTGCCAGCAGTTTTGTGATGGGGGGCGCGAACGAGCAGTACTTC. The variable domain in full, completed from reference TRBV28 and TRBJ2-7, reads DVKVTQSSRYLVKRTGEKVFLECVQDMDHENMFWYRQDPGLGLRLIYFSYDVKMKEKGDIPEGYSVSREKKERFSLILESASTNQTSMYLCASSFVMGGANEQYFGPGTRLTVT.

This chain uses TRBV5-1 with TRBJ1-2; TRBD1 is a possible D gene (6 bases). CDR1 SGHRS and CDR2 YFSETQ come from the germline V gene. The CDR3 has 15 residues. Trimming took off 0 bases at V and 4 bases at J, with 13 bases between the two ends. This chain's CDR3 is CASSLAPGDSYGYTF. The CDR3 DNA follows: TGCGCCAGCAGCTTGGCCCCAGGGGATAGCTATGGCTACACCTTC.

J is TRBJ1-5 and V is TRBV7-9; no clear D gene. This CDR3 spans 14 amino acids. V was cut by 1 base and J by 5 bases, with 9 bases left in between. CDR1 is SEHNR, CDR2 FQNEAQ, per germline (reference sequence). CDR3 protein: CASSLDNSYQPQHF. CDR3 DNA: TGTGCCAGCAGCTTAGATAACAGTTATCAGCCCCAGCATTTT.

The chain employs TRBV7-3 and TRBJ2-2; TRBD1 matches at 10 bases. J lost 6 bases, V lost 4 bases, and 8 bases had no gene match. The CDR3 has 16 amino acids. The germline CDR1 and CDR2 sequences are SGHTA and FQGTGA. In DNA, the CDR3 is TGTGCCAGCAGCTCTTCCGGGACAGGGGTTTCCGGGGAGCTGTTTTTT. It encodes CASSSSGTGVSGELFF.

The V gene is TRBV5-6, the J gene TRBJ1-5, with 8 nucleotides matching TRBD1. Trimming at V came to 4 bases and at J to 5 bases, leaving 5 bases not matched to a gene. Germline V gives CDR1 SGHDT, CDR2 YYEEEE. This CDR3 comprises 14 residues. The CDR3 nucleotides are TGTGCCAGCAGCCAGGACAGGGTCGATCAGCCCCAGCATTTT. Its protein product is CASSQDRVDQPQHF.

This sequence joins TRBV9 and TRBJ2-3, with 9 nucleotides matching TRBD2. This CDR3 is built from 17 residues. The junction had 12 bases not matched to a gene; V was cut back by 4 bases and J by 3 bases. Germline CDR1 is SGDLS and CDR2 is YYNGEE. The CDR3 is CASSPYLSGSGTDTQYF. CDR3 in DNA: TGTGCCAGCAGCCCGTATCTTAGCGGGAGCGGGACAGATACGCAGTATTTT.

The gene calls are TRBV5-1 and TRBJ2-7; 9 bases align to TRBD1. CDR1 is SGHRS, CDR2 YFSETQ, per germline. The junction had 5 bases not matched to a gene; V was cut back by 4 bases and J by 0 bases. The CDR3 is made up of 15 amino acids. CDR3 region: CASSTGQGSSYEQYF. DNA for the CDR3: TGCGCCAGCAGCACGGGACAGGGAAGCTCCTACGAGCAGTACTTC.

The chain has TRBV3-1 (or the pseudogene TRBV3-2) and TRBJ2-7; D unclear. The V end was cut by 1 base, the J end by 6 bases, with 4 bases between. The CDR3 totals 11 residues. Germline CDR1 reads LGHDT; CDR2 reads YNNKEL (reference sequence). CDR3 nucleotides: TGTGCCAGCAGCCAAGCAACCGAGCAGTACTTC. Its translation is CASSQATEQYF.

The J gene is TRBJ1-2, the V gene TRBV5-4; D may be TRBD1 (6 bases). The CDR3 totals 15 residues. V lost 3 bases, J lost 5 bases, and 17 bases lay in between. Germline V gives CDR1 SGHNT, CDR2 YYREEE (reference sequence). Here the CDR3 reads CASSSAGGARYGYTF. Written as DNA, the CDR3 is TGTGCCAGCAGCTCCGCGGGGGGGGCGCGTTATGGCTACACCTTC.

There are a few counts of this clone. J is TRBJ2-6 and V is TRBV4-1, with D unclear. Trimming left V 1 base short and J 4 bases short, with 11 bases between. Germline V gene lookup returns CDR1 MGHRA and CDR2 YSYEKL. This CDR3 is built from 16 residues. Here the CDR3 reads CASSQGQGLGANVLTF. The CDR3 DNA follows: TGCGCCAGCAGCCAAGGGCAAGGGCTCGGGGCCAACGTCCTGACTTTC.

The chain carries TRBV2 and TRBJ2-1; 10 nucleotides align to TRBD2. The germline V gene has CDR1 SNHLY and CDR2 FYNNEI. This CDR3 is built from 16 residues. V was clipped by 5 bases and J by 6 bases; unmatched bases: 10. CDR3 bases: TGTGCCAGCAGTCTCCCCGGAGCGGGGGGGCCCAATGAGCAGTTCTTC. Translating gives CASSLPGAGGPNEQFF.

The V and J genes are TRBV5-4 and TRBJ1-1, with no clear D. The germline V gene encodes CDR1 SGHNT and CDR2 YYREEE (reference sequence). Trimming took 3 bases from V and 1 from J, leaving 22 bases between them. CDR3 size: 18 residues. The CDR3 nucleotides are TGTGCCAGCAGCTCCCCCCTGGGTGGGAAAAGGACGAACACTGAAGCTTTCTTT. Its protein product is CASSSPLGGKRTNTEAFF.

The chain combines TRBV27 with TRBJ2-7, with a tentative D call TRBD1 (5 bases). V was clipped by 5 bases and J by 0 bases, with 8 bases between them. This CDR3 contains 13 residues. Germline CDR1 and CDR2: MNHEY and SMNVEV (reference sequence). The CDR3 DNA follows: TGTGCCAGCAGTGTTGGGGCCTCCTACGAGCAGTACTTC. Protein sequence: CASSVGASYEQYF.

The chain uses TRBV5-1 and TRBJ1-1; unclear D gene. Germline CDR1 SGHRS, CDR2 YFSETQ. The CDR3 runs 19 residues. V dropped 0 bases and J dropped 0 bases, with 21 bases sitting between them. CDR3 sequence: CASSLDPRNLRKVNTEAFF. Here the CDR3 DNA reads TGCGCCAGCAGCTTGGATCCGAGAAACCTCCGTAAGGTGAACACTGAAGCTTTCTTT. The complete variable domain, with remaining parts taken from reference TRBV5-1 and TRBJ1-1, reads KAGVTQTPRYLIKTRGQQVTLSCSPISGHRSVSWYQQTPGQGLQFLFEYFSETQRNKGNFPGRFSGRQFSNSRSEMNVSTLELGDSALYLCASSLDPRNLRKVNTEAFFGQGTRLTVV.